This T cell receptor (beta chain) was retrieved from a study of T-cell memory formation after mild COVID-19 listed by TCRdb under 2021. As for the study more broadly: TCR sequence clusters from the two donors were found to be largely donor specific. Longitudinal TCRalpha and TCRbeta repertoire sequencing tracked T-cell clones expanding and contracting after mild COVID-19 in a couple of donors. The cohort comprised two young, previously healthy adult volunteers, one female and one male. Beyond this particular receptor, the publication reports: The study covered only a couple of mild cases, and larger cohorts including severe cases with pre-infection samples were considered necessary. The detection of some responding clones in pre-infection memory suggests that pre-existing cross-reactive memory T cells joined the SARS-CoV-2 response. Clones contracting from day 15 to 85 had balanced CD4/CD8 phenotypes, while a second wave expanding from day 15 to 37 was biased towards CD4+. Contracting CD4+ clones turned up mainly in the CM and EM memory subsets, whereas EMRA was where CD8+ clones were enriched. SARS-CoV-2 specificity was not confirmed for the second-wave clones peaking on day 37.

The instrument was an Illumina NovaSeq 6000. TCRalpha and TCRbeta cDNA libraries were built by 5'RACE with constant-segment primers, adding sample barcodes and unique molecular identifiers. RNA was extracted from every sample with Trizol reagent. Library amplification was performed in two PCR steps, and a second sample barcode and Illumina TruSeq adapters were introduced in the second step. Sequencing of the libraries was done on an Illumina NovaSeq, producing 2 x 150 bp paired-end reads. The study's own analysis went as follows. Demultiplexing of reads and collapsing into UMI-guided consensus sequences were performed with migec v1.2.7. Using mixcr v2.1.11, UMI consensuses were aligned to TRA and TRB V and J templates and then assembled into clonotypes. A clonotype was counted as expanded or contracted only when both edgeR and NoisET called the clonotype significant, with the noise models trained on biological replicates. edgeR calls used a false discovery rate-adjusted p below 0.01 and a log2 fold-change threshold of 1. As an exploratory analysis of dynamics, PCA with hierarchical clustering was applied to max-normalized trajectories of the 1000 most abundant clonotypes. Separately sequenced CD4+ and CD8+ repertoires were used to assign the CD4 or CD8 phenotype of responding clones. TCRdb trimmed public reads at Q25 via fastp, called clones via MiXCR and kept in-frame beta chains. Each CDR3 protein appears once, grouped with its most common genes and DNA. TCRdb's processing, not the authors' own work, is the source of the V and J calls. For this sample the table gives about 470,000 distinct CDR3 sequences, of which more than 20% were detected only once. The ten most abundant clones make up approximately 12% of the sample.

The trim is 6 bases for V and 1 base for J, with a gap of 16 bases between the germline ends. The CDR3 starts with the cysteine, ends with the phenylalanine, and has 15 residues. Here the CDR3 DNA is all that survives: 45 bases in frame from base 1. Via the germline V gene, CDR1 is SQVTM and CDR2 ANQGSEA. Ficoll-Paque density gradient centrifugation was used to isolate PBMCs. This clonotype was counted a few times. What this receptor recognizes is not known. Within one base of it there is no much larger clone, and no base qualities were kept. Specimen: PBMCs or a T cell subset sorted from them (not recorded which). This receptor was obtained from an adult woman who had mild COVID-19 (a few samples of this study predate the infection). The sample titles of this study are shuffled in the database, so cell type and time point are left out; the donor was told from shared clones. Recombination joined TRBV29-1 with TRBJ2-4; the D segment could be TRBD2, given 6 matching bases. The CDR3 loop reads CSVLRGVGAKNIQYF. The nucleotides are TGCAGCGTCCTTCGCGGGGTAGGGGCCAAAAACATTCAGTACTTC. Here the CDR3 is joined to the reference TRBV29-1 and TRBJ2-4 genes, and the full variable domain is: SAVISQKPSRDICQRGTSLTIQCQVDSQVTMMFWYRQQPGQSLTLIATANQGSEATYESGFVIDKFPISRPNLTFSTLTVSNMSPEDSSIYLCSVLRGVGAKNIQYFGAGTRLSVL.